This T cell receptor beta chain came from a study of blood T cell repertoires in COVID-19. Overall study context: Sites in the United States, Italy and Spain provided acute and convalescent COVID-19 samples. PBMCs, B-cell-depleted T cells, or T cells were the source of the cDNA or gDNA that made up the material.

This CDR3 contains 12 residues. V gave up 7 bases and J gave up 3 bases, with 9 bases separating them. Germline CDR1 reads MNHEY; CDR2 reads SVGAGI. Authors' analysis steps: Counts of nucleated cells, estimated from reference gene primer amplification, were obtained. The repertoire was sequenced with immunoSEQ multiplex PCR; TCRdb's copy has only in-frame clones and lacks some. V, J and clone size were drawn from that table, and D and trimming were deduced from the DNA. The table lists around 97,000 clones, more than 75% of them singletons. The TCR sequence derives from a human donor in a cohort sampled during active COVID-19. Input material: peripheral blood. The rearrangement joins TRBV6-5 to TRBJ1-2, with unresolved D. For the CDR3, the DNA is TGTGCCAGCAAGGCCAGCGACTATGGCTACACCTTC. Its protein is CASKASDYGYTF.